The rows below give T cell receptor beta chains drawn from one sample of a study of blood T cells in healthy people across ages. TCRdb called the 5' RACE reads again in MiXCR, with one record for every CDR3 protein. Of 1.5 million to 2 million distinct CDR3 sequences listed, approximately 30% were seen once; the top ten hold less than 9.5%. The source material was blood. These receptors originate from a woman aged 25-40 years in good health. Each CDR3 is given with its conserved first and last residue. The D gene is left open where the match is weak. Clone size appears in some rows only: once, few, many, or a class for an expanded clone.

D gene	V gene	J gene	clone size	CDR3 protein	CDR3 DNA
NA	TRBV5-1	TRBJ2-1	NA	CASSLRIGDEQFF	TGCGCCAGCAGCTTGAGAATTGGAGATGAGCAGTTCTTC
NA	TRBV20-1	TRBJ2-1	NA	CSARDRDGEQFF	TGCAGTGCTAGAGACAGGGACGGTGAGCAGTTCTTC
NA	TRBV12-5	TRBJ2-6	many	CASVGVSGANVLTF	TGTGCTAGCGTTGGGGTATCTGGGGCCAACGTCCTGACTTTC
NA	TRBV24-1	TRBJ2-1	few	CATSKGLGANEQFF	TGTGCCACCAGTAAGGGTCTGGGGGCGAATGAGCAGTTCTTC
NA	TRBV6-5	TRBJ2-7	many	CASGTVDTYEQYF	TGTGCCAGTGGGACGGTCGACACCTACGAGCAGTACTTC
NA	TRBV4-1	TRBJ1-4	NA	CASSQDSAGPVRGLFF	TGCGCCAGCAGCCAAGATTCTGCCGGGCCCGTCAGAGGGCTGTTTTTT
TRBD1	TRBV7-3	TRBJ2-1	NA	CGSGTHRDSSYNEQFF	TGTGGCAGCGGCACACACCGGGACAGCTCCTACAATGAGCAGTTCTTC
NA	TRBV13	TRBJ2-7	once	CASSPRQHPYEQYF	TGTGCCAGCAGCCCGCGACAGCACCCCTACGAGCAGTACTTC
NA	TRBV19	TRBJ2-5	NA	CASSPGQWGYQETQYF	TGTGCCAGTAGTCCCGGACAGTGGGGGTACCAAGAGACCCAGTACTTC
TRBD1	TRBV20-1	TRBJ2-3	few	CSAYRGATDTQYF	TGCAGCGCTTACAGGGGGGCCACAGATACGCAGTATTTT
NA	TRBV12-3/TRBV12-4	TRBJ1-2	NA	CASSFIGGSLAYYGYTF	TGTGCCAGCAGTTTCATTGGGGGAAGCCTAGCTTACTATGGCTACACCTTC
NA	TRBV7-2	TRBJ2-3	NA	CASKPSWDTQYF	TGTGCCAGCAAACCCTCGTGGGATACGCAGTATTTT
NA	TRBV3-1	TRBJ1-1	few	CASSQVGYTEAFF	TGTGCCAGCAGCCAAGTCGGGTACACTGAAGCTTTCTTT
NA	TRBV29-1	TRBJ1-1	NA	CSAMGAAEAFF	TGCAGCGCCATGGGCGCGGCTGAAGCTTTCTTT